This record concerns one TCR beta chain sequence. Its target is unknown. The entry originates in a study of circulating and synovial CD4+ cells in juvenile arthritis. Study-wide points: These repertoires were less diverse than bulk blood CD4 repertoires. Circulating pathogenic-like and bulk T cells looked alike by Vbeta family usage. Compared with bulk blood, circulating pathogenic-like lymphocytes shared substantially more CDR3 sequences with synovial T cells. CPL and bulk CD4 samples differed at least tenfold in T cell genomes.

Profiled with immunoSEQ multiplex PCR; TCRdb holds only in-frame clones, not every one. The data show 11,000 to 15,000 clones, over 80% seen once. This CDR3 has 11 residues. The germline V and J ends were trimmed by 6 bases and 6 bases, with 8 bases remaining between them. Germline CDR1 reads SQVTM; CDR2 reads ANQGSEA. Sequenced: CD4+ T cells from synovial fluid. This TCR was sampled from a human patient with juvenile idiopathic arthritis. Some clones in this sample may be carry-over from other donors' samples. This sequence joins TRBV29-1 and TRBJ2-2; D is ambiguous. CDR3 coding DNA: TGCAGCGTGTTCGAGGCCGGGGAGCTGTTTTTT. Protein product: CSVFEAGELFF.